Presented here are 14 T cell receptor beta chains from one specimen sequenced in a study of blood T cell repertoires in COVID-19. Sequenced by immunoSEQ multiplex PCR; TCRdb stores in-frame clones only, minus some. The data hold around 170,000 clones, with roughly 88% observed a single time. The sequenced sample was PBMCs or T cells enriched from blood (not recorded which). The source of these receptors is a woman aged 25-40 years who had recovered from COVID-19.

CDR3 coding DNA: TGTGCCAGCAGCTTGGCCACCGGGACAGGGGTTTACGAGCAGTACTTC. Protein sequence: CASSLATGTGVYEQYF. V and J are TRBV5-4 and TRBJ2-7; TRBD1 agrees at 10 bases. Germline loops: CDR1 SGHNT, CDR2 YYREEE (reference sequence). Germline trimming cut 0 bases from V and 4 bases from J; bases unmatched to any gene: 7. This CDR3 is built from 16 residues. The full variable domain, rest sourced from reference TRBV5-4 and TRBJ2-7, is ETGVTQSPTHLIKTRGQQVTLRCSSQSGHNTVSWYQQALGQGPQFIFQYYREEENGRGNFPPRFSGLQFPNYSSELNVNALELDDSALYLCASSLATGTGVYEQYFGPGTRLTVT.

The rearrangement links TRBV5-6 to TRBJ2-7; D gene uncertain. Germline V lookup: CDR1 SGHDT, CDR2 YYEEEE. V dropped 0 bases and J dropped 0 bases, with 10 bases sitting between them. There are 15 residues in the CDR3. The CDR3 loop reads CASSLGLPSSYEQYF. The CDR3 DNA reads TGTGCCAGCAGCTTGGGTCTTCCGAGCTCCTACGAGCAGTACTTC.

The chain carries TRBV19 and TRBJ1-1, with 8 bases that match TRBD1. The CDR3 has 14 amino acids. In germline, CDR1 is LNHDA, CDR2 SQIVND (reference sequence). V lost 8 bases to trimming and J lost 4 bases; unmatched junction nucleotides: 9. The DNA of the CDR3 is TGTGCCAGTCTCAAGACAGGGGTGATCACTGAAGCTTTCTTT. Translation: CASLKTGVITEAFF.

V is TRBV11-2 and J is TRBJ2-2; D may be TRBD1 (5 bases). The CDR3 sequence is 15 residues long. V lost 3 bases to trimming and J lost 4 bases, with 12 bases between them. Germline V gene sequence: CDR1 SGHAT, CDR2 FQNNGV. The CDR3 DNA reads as TGTGCCAGCAGCTTGTCCAAAAGGGGCACCGGGGAGCTGTTTTTT. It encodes CASSLSKRGTGELFF.

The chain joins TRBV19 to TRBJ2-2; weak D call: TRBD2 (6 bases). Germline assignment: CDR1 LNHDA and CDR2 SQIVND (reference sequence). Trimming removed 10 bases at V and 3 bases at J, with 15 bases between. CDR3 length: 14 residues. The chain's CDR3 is CATSRWGDTGELFF. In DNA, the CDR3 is TGTGCCACTTCACGATGGGGGGACACCGGGGAGCTGTTTTTT. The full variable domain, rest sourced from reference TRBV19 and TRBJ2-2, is DGGITQSPKYLFRKEGQNVTLSCEQNLNHDAMYWYRQDPGQGLRLIYYSQIVNDFQKGDIAEGYSVSREKKESFPLTVTSAQKNPTAFYLCATSRWGDTGELFFGEGSRLTVL.

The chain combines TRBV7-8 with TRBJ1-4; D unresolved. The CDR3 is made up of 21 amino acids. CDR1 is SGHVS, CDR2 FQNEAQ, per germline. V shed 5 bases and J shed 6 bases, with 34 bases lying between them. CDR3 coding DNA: TGTGCCAGCAGCCTAAAAATGAAAACTGGAGGGTTCCGTTTATCGCATGAAAAACTGTTTTTT. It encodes CASSLKMKTGGFRLSHEKLFF.

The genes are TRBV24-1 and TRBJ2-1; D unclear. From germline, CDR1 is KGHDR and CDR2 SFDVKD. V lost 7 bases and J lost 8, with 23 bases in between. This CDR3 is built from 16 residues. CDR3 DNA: TGTGCCACCAGCGACTCCCGGGTTTCTGAGGCTGATGAGCAGTTCTTC. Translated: CATSDSRVSEADEQFF.

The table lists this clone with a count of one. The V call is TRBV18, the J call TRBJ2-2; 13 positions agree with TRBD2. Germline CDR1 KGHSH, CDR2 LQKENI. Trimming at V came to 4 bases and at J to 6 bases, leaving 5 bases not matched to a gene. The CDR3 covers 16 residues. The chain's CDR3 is CASSRGLAGDSGELFF. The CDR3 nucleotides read TGTGCCAGCTCACGCGGACTAGCGGGAGACTCCGGGGAGCTGTTTTTT.

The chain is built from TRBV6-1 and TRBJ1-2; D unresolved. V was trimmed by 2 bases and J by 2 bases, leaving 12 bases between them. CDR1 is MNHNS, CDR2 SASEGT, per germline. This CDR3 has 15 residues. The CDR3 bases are TGTGCCAGCAGTGAACTGGCCGGACTCAACTATGGCTACACCTTC. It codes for CASSELAGLNYGYTF.

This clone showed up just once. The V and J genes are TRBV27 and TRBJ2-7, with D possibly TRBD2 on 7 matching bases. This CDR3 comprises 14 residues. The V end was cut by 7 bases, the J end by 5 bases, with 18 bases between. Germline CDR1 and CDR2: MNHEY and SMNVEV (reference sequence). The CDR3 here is CASKGGAGRNEQYF. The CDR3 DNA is TGTGCCAGCAAGGGGGGGGCAGGGAGGAACGAGCAGTACTTC.

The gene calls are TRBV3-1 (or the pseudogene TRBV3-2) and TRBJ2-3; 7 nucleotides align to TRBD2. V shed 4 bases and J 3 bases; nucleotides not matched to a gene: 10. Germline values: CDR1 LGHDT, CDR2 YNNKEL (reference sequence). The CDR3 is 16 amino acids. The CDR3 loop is CASSREGLSLTDTQYF. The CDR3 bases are TGTGCCAGCAGCCGAGAGGGACTAAGTCTGACAGATACGCAGTATTTT.

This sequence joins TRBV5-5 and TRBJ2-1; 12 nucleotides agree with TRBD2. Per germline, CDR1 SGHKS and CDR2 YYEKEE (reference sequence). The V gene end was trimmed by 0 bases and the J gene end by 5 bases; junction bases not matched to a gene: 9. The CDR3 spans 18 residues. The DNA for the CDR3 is TGTGCCAGCAGCTTGGCTTTAACTAGCGGGAGGAAAAACAATGAGCAGTTCTTC. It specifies CASSLALTSGRKNNEQFF.

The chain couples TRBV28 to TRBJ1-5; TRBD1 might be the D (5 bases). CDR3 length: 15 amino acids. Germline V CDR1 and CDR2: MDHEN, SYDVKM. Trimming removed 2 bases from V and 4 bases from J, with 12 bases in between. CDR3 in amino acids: CASSLQGLSNQPQHF. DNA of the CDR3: TGTGCCAGCAGTTTACAGGGCCTTAGTAATCAGCCCCAGCATTTT.

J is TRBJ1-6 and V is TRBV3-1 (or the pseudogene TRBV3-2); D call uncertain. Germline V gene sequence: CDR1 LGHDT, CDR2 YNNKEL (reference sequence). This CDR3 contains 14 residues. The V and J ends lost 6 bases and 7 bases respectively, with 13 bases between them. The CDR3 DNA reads TGTGCCAGCAGTCCTCAGGCGGGGAATTCACCCCTCCACTTT. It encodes CASSPQAGNSPLHF.